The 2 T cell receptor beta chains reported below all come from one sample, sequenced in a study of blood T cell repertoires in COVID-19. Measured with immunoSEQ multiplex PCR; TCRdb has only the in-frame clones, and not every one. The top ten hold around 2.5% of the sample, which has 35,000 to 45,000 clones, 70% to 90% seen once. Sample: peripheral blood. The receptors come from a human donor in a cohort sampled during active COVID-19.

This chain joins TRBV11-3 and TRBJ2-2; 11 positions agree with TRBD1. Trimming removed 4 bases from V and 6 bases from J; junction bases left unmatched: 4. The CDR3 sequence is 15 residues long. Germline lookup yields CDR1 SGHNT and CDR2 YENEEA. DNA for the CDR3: TGTGCCAGCAGCTCTGGACAGGGGGCTTCCGGGGAGCTGTTTTTT. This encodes CASSSGQGASGELFF.

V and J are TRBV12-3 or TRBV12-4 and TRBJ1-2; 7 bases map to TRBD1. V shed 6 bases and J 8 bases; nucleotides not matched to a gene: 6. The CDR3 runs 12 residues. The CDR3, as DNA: TGTGCCAGCAGGACAGGGAAGGGAGGCTACACCTTC. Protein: CASRTGKGGYTF.